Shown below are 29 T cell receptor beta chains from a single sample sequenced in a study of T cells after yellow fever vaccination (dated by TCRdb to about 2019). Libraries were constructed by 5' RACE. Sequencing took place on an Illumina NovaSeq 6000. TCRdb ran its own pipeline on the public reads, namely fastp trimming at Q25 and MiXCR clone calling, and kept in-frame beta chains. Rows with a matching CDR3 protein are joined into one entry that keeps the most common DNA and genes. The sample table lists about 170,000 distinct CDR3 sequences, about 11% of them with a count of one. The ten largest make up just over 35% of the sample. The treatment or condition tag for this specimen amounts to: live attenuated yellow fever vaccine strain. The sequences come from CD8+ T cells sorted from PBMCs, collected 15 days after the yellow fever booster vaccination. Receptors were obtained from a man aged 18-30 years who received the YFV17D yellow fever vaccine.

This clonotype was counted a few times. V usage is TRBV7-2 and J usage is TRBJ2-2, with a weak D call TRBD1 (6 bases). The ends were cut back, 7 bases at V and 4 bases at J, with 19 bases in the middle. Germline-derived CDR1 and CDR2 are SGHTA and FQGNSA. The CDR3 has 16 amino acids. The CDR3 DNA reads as TGTGCCAGCACCCTCATACTAGGACAGTTCACCGGGGAGCTGTTTTTT. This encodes CASTLILGQFTGELFF.

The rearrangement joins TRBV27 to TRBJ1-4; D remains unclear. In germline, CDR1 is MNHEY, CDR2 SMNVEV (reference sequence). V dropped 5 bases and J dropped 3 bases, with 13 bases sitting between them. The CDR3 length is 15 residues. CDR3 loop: CASSPTDGANEKLFF. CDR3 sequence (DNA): TGTGCCAGCAGTCCGACGGACGGCGCTAATGAAAAACTGTTTTTT.

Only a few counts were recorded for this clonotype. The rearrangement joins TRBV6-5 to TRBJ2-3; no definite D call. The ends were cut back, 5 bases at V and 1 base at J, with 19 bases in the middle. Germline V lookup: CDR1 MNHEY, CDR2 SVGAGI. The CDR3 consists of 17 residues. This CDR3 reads CASSTPPDGLGTDTQYF. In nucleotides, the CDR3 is TGTGCCAGCAGTACCCCCCCGGACGGCCTGGGCACAGATACGCAGTATTTT.

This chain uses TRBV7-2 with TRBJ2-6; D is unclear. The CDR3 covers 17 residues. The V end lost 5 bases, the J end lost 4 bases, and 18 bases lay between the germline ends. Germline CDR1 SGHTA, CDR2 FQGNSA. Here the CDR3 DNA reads TGTGCCAGCAGCGGCGTTAGACTTCGCTCAGGGGCCAACGTCCTGACTTTC. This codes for CASSGVRLRSGANVLTF.

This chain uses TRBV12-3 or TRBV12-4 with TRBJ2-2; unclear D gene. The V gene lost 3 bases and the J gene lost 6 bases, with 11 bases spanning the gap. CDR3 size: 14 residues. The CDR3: CASSLYRAAGELFF. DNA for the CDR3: TGTGCCAGCAGTTTGTACAGAGCCGCCGGGGAGCTGTTTTTT.

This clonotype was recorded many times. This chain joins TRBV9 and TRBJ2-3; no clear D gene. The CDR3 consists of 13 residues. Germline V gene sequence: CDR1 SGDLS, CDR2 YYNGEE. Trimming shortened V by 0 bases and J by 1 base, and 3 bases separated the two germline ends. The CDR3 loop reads CASSVGGTDTQYF. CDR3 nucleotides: TGTGCCAGCAGCGTAGGCGGCACAGATACGCAGTATTTT.

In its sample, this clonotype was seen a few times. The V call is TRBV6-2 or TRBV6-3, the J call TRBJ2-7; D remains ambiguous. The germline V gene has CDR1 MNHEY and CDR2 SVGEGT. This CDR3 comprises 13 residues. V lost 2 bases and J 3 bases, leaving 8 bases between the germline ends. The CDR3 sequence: CASSYARSYEQYV. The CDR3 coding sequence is TGTGCCAGCAGTTACGCGCGGAGCTACGAGCAGTACGTC.

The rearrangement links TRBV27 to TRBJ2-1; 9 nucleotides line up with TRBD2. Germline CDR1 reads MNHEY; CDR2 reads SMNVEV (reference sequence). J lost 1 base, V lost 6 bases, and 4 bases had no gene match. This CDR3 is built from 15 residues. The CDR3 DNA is TGTGCCAGCAGCTTAGCGGGGGTGTCCTACAATGAGCAGTTCTTC. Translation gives CASSLAGVSYNEQFF.

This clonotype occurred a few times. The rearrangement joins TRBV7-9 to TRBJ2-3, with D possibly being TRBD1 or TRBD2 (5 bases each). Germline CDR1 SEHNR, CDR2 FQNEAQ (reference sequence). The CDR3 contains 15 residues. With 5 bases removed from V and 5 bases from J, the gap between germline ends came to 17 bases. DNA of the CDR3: TGTGCCAGCAGCCCAACCGGGACGACGGGAGATACGCAGTATTTT. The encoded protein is CASSPTGTTGDTQYF.

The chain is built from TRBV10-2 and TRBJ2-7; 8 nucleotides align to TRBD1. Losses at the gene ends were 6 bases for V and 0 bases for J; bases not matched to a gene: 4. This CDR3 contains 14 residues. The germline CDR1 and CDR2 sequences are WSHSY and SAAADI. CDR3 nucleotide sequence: TGCGCCAGCAGGACCAGGGGGCTCTCCTACGAGCAGTACTTC. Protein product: CASRTRGLSYEQYF.

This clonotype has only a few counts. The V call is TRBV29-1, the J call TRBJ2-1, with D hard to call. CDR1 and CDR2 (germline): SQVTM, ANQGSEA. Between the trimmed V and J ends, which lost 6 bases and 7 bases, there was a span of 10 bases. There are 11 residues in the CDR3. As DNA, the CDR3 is TGCAGCGTCCCCACCGGTAATGAGCAGTTCTTC. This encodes CSVPTGNEQFF.

CDR3 region: CSVEEGLAGPNEQFF. As DNA, the CDR3 is TGCAGCGTTGAAGAGGGACTAGCGGGTCCCAATGAGCAGTTCTTC. The chain employs TRBV29-1 and TRBJ2-1; 12 nucleotides agree with TRBD2. The CDR3 runs to 15 residues. Losses at the gene ends were 0 bases for V and 6 bases for J; bases not matched to a gene: 3. CDR1 and CDR2 (germline): SQVTM, ANQGSEA.

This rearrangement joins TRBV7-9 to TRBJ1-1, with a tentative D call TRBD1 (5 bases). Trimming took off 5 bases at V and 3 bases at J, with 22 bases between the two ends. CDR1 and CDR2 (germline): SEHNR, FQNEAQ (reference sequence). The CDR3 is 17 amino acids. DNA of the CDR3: TGTGCCAGCAGCCCCGGGGGTGGGGCAGCTGGATACACTGAAGCTTTCTTT. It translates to CASSPGGGAAGYTEAFF.

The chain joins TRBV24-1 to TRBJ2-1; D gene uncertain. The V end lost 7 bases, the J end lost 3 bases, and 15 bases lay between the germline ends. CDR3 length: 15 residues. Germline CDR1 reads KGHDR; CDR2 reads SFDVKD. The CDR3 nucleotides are TGTGCCACCAGCCCACGAGTAGGGCTCTACAATGAGCAGTTCTTC. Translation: CATSPRVGLYNEQFF.

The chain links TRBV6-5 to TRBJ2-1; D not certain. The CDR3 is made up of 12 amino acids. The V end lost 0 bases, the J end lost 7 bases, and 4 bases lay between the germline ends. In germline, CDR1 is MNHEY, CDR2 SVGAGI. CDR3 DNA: TGTGCCAGCAGTTACTCGACTAATGAGCAGTTCTTC. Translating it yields CASSYSTNEQFF.

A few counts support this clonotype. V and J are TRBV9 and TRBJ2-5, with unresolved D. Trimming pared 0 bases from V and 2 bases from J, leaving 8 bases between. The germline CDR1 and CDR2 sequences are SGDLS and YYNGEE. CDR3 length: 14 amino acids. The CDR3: CASSVGGLQETQYF. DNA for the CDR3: TGTGCCAGCAGCGTAGGGGGATTACAAGAGACCCAGTACTTC.

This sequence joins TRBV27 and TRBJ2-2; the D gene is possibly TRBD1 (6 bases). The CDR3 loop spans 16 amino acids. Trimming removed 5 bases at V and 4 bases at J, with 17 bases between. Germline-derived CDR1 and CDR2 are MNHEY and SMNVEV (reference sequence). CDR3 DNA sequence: TGTGCCAGCAGTCCAACAGGGCCTTACGGCACCGGGGAGCTGTTTTTT. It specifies CASSPTGPYGTGELFF.

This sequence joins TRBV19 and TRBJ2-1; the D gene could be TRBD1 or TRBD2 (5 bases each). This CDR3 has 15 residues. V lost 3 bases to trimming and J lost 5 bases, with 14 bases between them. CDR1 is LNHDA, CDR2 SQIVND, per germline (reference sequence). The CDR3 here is CASSIAVRGNNEQFF. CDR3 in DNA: TGTGCCAGTAGTATCGCGGTGAGGGGTAACAATGAGCAGTTCTTC.

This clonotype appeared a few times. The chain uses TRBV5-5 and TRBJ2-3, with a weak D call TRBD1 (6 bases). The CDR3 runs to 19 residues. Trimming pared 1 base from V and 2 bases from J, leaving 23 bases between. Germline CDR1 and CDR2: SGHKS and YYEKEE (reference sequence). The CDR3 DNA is TGTGCCAGCAGCTTGATATCTCCGCCCGGTCAGGGGATCACAGATACGCAGTATTTT. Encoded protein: CASSLISPPGQGITDTQYF.

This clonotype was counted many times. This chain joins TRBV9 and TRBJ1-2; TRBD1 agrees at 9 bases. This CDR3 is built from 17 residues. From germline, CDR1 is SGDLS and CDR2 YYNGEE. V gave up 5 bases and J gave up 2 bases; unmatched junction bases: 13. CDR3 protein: CASSRLAGQGTNYGYTF. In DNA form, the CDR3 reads TGTGCCAGCAGTCGATTGGCGGGACAGGGCACCAACTATGGCTACACCTTC.

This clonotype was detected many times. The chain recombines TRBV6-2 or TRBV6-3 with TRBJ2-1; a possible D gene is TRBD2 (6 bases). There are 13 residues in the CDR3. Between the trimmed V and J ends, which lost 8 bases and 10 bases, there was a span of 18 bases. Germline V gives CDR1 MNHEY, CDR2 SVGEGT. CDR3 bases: TGTGCCAGCGGAACGGGGGATTCGGGGGAGCAGTTCTTC. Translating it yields CASGTGDSGEQFF.

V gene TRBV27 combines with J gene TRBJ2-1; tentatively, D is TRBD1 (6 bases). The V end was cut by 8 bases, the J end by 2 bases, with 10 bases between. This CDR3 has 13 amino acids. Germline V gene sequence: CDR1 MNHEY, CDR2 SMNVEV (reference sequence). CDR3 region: CASGQPTYNEQFF. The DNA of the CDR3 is TGTGCCAGCGGACAGCCGACCTACAATGAGCAGTTCTTC.

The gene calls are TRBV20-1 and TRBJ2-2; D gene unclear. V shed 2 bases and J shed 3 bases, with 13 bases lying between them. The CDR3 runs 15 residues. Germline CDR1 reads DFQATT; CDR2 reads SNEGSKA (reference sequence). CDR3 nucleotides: TGCAGTGCTAGAATCTTTTACGGACACACCGGGGAGCTGTTTTTT. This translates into CSARIFYGHTGELFF.

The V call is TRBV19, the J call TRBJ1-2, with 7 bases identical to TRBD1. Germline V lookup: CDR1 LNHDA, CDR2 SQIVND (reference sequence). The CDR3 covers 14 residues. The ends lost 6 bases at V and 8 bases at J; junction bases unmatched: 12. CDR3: CASRTLTGVSGYTF. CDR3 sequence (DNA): TGTGCCAGTAGGACCCTCACAGGGGTCAGCGGCTACACCTTC.

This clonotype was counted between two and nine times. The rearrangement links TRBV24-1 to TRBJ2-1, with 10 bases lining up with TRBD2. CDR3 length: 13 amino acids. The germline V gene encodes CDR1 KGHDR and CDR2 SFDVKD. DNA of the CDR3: TGTGCGACGAGCGGGGGGGCCGCAAATGAGCAGTTCTTC. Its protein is CATSGGAANEQFF.

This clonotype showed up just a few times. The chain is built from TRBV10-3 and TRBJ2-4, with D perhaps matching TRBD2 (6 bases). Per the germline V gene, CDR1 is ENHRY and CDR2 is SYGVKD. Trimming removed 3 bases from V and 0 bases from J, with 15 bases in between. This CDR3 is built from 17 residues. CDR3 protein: CAISESEGLRAKNIQYF. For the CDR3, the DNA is TGTGCCATCAGTGAATCGGAGGGGCTTAGAGCCAAAAACATTCAGTACTTC.

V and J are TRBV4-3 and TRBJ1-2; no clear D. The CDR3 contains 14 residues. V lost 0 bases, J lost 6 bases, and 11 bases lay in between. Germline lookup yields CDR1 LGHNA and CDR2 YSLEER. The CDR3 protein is CASSQDIGIDGYTF. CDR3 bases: TGCGCCAGCAGCCAAGATATCGGGATAGATGGCTACACCTTC.

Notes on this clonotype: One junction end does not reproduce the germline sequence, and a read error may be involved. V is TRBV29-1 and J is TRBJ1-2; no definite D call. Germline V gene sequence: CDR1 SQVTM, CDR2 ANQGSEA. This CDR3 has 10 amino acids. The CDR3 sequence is CSVEATSFFF. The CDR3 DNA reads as TGCAGCGTTGAGGCGACATCTTTCTTCTTC.

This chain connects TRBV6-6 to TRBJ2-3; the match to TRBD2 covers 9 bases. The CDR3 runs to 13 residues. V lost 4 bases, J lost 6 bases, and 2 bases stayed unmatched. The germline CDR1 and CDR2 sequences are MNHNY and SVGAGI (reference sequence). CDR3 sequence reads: CASSSGTSDTQYF. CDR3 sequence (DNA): TGTGCCAGCAGTTCCGGGACTAGCGATACGCAGTATTTT.